The source of this TCR beta chain is a study of T cells in Graves' hyperthyroidism and ophthalmopathy. This clonotype was recorded at least ten times. It was RNA transcripts that yielded the amplified TCR beta CDR3 regions. A set of HTBI primers served as the primers for a first-round RT-PCR of the TCR CDR3. TCRdb ran MiXCR on the multiplex PCR reads and lists one entry per CDR3 protein. There are 500,000 or so distinct CDR3 sequences in the sample; 17% occur only once, and approximately 18% lies in the top ten. Per the germline V gene, CDR1 is KGHDR and CDR2 is SFDVKD. The junction had 7 bases not matched to a gene; V was cut back by 2 bases and J by 7 bases. The CDR3 consists of 16 residues.

The chain employs TRBV24-1 and TRBJ2-1, with TRBD2 matching over 10 bases. The sequenced sample was blood. This clonotype was sampled from a woman aged 18-29 years with Graves' ophthalmopathy. Here the CDR3 reads CATSDSLAGGRNEQFF. The DNA of the CDR3 is TGTGCCACCAGTGATTCTTTAGCGGGAGGTAGGAATGAGCAGTTCTTC.